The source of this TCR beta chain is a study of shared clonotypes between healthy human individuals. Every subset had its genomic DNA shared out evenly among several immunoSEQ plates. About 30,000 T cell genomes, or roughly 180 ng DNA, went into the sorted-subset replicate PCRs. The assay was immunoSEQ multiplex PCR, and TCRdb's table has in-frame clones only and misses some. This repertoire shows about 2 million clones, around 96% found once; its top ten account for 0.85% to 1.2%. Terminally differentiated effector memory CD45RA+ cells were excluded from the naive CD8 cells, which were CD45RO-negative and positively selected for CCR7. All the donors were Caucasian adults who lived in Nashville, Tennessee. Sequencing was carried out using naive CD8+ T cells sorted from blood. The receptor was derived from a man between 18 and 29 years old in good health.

This CDR3 is CASSLSAHSGNTIYF. The CDR3 bases are TGTGCCAGCAGTTTATCGGCCCACTCTGGAAACACCATATATTTT. This chain connects TRBV27 to TRBJ1-3; D gene unclear. The ends were cut back, 0 bases at V and 0 bases at J, with 6 bases in the middle. This CDR3 region has 15 residues. Germline lookup yields CDR1 MNHEY and CDR2 SMNVEV (reference sequence).